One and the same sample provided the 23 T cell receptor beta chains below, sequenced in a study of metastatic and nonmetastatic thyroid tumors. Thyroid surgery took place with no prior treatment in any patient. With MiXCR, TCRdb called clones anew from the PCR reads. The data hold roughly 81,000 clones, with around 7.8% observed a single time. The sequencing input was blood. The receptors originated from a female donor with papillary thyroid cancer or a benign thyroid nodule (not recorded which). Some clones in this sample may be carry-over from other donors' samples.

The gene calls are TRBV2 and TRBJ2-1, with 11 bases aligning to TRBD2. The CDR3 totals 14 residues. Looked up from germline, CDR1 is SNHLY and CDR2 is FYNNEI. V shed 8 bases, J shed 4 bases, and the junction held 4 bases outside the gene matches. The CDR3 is CASPTSGVYNEQFF. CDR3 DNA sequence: TGTGCCAGCCCGACTAGCGGGGTTTACAATGAGCAGTTCTTC.

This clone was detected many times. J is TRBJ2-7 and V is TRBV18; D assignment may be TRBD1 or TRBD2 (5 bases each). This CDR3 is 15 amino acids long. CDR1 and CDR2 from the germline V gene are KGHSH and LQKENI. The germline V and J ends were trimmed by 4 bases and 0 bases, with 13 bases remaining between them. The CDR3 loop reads CASSLRRGVSYEQYF. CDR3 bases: TGTGCCAGCTCACTGCGACGAGGGGTCTCCTACGAGCAGTACTTC.

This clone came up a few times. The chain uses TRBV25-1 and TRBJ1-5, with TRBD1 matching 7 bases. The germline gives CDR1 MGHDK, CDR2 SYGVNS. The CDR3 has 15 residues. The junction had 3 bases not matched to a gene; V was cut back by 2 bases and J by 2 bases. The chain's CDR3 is CASSEPDRGNQPQHF. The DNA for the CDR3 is TGTGCCAGCAGTGAACCAGACAGGGGCAATCAGCCCCAGCATTTT. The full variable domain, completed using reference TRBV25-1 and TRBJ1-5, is EADIYQTPRYLVIGTGKKITLECSQTMGHDKMYWYQQDPGMELHLIHYSYGVNSTEKGDLSSESTVSRIRTEHFPLTLESARPSHTSQYLCASSEPDRGNQPQHFGDGTRLSIL.

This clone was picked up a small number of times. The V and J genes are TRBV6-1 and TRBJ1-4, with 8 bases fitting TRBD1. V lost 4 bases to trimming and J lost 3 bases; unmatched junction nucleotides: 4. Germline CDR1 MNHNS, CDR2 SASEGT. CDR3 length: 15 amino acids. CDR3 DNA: TGTGCCAGCAGTGCTACAGGGGGACCTAATGAAAAACTGTTTTTT. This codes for CASSATGGPNEKLFF.

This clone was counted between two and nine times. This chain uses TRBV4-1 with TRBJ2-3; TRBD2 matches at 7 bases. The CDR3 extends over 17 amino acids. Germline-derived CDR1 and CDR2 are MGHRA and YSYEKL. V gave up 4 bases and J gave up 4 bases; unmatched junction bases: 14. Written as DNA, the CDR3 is TGCGCCAGCAGCCCCCCTGGCGGGGGTTATAGCGCAGATACGCAGTATTTT. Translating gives CASSPPGGGYSADTQYF.

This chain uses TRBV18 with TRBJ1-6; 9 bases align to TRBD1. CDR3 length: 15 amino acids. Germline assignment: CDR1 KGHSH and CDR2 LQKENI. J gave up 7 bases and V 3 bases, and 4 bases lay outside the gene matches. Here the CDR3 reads CASSPMDRGNSPLHF. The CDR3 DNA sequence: TGTGCCAGCTCACCGATGGACAGGGGAAATTCACCCCTCCACTTT.

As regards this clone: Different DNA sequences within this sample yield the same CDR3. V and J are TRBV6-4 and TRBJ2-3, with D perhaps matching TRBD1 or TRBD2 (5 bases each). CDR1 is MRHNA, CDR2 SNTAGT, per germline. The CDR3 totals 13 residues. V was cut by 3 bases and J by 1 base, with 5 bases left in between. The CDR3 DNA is TGTGCCAGCAGTGAGGGGGGCACAGATACGCAGTATTTT. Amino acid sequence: CASSEGGTDTQYF.

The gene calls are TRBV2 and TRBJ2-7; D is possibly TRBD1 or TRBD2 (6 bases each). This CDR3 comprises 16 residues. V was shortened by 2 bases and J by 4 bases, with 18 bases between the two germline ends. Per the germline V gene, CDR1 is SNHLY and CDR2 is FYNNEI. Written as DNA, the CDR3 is TGTGCCAGCAGTGAAAGGGGGGCCCCTATCCAATACGAGCAGTACTTC. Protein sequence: CASSERGAPIQYEQYF.

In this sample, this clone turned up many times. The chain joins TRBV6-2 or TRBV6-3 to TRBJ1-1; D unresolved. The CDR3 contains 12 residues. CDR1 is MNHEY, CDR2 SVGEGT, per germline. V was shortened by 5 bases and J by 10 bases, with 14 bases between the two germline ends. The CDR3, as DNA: TGTGCCAGCAGTGCACAGTACTTCGTAGCTTTCTTT. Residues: CASSAQYFVAFF.

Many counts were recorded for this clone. CDR3 sequence: CSVVQGGNTIYF. CDR3 DNA: TGCAGCGTTGTACAGGGGGGAAACACCATATATTTT. This chain connects TRBV29-1 to TRBJ1-3; TRBD1 matches at 7 bases. The CDR3 is 12 amino acids. The junction had 1 base not matched to a gene; V was cut back by 4 bases and J by 4 bases. CDR1 and CDR2 from the germline V gene are SQVTM and ANQGSEA.

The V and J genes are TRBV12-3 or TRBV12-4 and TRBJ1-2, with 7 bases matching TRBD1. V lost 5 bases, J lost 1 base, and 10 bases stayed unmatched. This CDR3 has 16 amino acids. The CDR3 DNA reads TGTGCCAGCAGTCCGGGGGACAGTTCGATTAACTATGGCTACACCTTC. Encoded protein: CASSPGDSSINYGYTF.

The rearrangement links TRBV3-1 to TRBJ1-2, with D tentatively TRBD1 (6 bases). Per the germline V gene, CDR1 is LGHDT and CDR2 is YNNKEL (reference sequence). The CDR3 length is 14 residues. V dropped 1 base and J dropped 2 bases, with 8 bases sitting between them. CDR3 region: CASSQATGNYGYTF. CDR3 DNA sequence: TGTGCCAGCAGCCAAGCGACAGGAAACTATGGCTACACCTTC.

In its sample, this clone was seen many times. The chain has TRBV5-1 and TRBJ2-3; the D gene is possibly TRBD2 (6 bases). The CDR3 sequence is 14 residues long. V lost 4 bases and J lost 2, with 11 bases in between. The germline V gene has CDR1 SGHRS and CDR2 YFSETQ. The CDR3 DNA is TGCGCCAGCAGCGGGGGGAGGTTCACAGATACGCAGTATTTT. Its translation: CASSGGRFTDTQYF.

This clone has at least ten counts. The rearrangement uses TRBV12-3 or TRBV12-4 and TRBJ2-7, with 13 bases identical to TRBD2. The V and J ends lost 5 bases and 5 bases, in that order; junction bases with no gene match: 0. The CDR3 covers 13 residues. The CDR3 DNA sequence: TGTGCCAGCAGTGGACTAGCGGGAGACGAGCAGTACTTC. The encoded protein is CASSGLAGDEQYF.

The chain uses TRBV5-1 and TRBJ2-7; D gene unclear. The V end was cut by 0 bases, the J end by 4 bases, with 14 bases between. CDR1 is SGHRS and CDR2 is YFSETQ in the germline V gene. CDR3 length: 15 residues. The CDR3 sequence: CASSLAPQSQYEQYF. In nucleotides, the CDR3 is TGCGCCAGCAGCTTGGCACCTCAATCCCAATACGAGCAGTACTTC.

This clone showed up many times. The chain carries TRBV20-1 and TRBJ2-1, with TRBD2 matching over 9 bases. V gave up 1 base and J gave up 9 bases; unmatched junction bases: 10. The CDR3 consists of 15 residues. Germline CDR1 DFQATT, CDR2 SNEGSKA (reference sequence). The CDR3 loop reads CSARVVERGDREQFF. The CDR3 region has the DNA TGCAGTGCTAGAGTAGTCGAGCGGGGGGACCGTGAGCAGTTCTTC.

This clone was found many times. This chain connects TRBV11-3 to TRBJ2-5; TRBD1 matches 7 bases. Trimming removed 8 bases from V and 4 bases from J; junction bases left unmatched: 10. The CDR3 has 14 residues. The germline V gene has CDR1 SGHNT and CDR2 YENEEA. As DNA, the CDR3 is TGTGCCAGCGGTCGGGACAGTGCATCAGAGACCCAGTACTTC. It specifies CASGRDSASETQYF.

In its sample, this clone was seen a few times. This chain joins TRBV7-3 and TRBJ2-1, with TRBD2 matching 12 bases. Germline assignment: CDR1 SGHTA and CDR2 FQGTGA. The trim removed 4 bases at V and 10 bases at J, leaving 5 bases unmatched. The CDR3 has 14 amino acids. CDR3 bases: TGTGCCAGCAGCTCCACGACTAGCGGGGGCGAGCAGTTCTTC. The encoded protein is CASSSTTSGGEQFF.

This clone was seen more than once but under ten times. The CDR3 DNA is TGTGCCAGCACCCCCTGGACGGGTCTTAATGAAAAACTGTTTTTT. This sequence encodes CASTPWTGLNEKLFF. This rearrangement joins TRBV28 to TRBJ1-4; no definite D call. The germline V gene encodes CDR1 MDHEN and CDR2 SYDVKM. With 7 bases removed from V and 4 bases from J, the gap between germline ends came to 16 bases. This CDR3 contains 15 residues.

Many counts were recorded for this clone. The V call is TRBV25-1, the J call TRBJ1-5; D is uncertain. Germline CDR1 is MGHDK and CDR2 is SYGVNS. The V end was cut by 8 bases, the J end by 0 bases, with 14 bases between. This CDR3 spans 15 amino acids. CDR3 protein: CASQHAGPSNQPQHF. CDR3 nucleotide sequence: TGTGCCAGCCAACACGCCGGGCCTAGCAATCAGCCCCAGCATTTT.

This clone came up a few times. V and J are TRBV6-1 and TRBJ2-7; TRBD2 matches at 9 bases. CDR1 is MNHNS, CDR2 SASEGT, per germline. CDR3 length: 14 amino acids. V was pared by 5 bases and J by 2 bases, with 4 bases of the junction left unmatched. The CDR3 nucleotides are TGTGCCAGCAGTACTAGCGGGTTGGCCTACGAGCAGTACTTC. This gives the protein CASSTSGLAYEQYF.

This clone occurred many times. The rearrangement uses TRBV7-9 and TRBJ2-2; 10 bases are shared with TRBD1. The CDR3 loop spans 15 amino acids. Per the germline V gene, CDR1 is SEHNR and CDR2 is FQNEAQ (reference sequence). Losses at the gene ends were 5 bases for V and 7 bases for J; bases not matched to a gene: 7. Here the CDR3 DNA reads TGTGCCAGCAGCCCGGGGACAGGGGCCGGCGGGGAGCTGTTTTTT. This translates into CASSPGTGAGGELFF.

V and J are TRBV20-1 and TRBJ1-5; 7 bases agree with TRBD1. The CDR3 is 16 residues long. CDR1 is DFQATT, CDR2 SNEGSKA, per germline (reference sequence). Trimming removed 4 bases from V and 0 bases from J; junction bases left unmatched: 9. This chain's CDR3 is CSATRDSGGSNQPQHF. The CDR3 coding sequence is TGCAGTGCTACCCGGGACAGCGGTGGTAGCAATCAGCCCCAGCATTTT.